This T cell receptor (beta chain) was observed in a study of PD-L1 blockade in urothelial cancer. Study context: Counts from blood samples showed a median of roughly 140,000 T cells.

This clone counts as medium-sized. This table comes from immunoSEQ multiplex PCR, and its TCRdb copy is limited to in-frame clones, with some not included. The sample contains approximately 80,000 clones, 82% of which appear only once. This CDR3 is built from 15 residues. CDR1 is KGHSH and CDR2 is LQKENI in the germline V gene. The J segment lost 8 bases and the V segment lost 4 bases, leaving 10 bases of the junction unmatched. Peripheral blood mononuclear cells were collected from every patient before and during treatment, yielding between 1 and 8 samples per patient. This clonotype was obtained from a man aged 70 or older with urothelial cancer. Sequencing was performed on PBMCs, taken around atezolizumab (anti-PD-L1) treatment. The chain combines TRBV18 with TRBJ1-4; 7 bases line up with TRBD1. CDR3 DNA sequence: TGTGCCAGCTCACTCTCAGGGGGTACCGGAGAAAAACTGTTTTTT. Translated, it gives CASSLSGGTGEKLFF.